These T cell receptor beta chains were read from a single sample in a study of cytomegalovirus exposure and HLA in healthy donors. Some clones are missing from TCRdb's copy, which holds only in-frame ones; the method was immunoSEQ multiplex PCR. The repertoire consists of 150,000 to 200,000 clones, with roughly 82% occurring once and the leading ten covering approximately 12%. Source material: PBMCs. These receptors all stem from a man in his fifties in good health and CMV-seropositive. The CDR3 runs from the conserved cysteine through the conserved F or W. Fields, in order: CDR3 protein, V gene, J gene.

CDR3: CASSLARSGQGYEQFF; V: TRBV7-8; J: TRBJ2-1
CDR3: CASSRSGNQPQHF; V: TRBV14; J: TRBJ1-5
CDR3: CATSFLAEGDTQYF; V: TRBV15; J: TRBJ2-3
CDR3: CASRGALENIQYF; V: TRBV5-4; J: TRBJ2-4
CDR3: CASSFAGTRIYEQYF; V: TRBV28; J: TRBJ2-7
CDR3: CASSPSASGSTKNIQYF; V: TRBV7-3; J: TRBJ2-4
CDR3: CASRDPGGASYEQYF; V: TRBV6-1; J: TRBJ2-7
CDR3: CASSIKREKGYEQYF; V: TRBV19; J: TRBJ2-7
CDR3: CASSPETGTSVYNEQFF; V: TRBV18; J: TRBJ2-1
CDR3: CATSRDTLETSGAYEQYF; V: TRBV15; J: TRBJ2-7
CDR3: CASSLARLRGHTEAFF; V: TRBV7-6; J: TRBJ1-1
CDR3: CASSLARDRAAGELFF; V: TRBV7-9; J: TRBJ2-2
CDR3: CASSRQAGPQPDTQYF; V: TRBV5-1; J: TRBJ2-3
CDR3: CASSVGLAGTDTQYF; V: TRBV2; J: TRBJ2-3
CDR3: CASSRGPGGEQFF; V: TRBV6-6; J: TRBJ2-1
CDR3: CASSTDRPTNEKLFF; V: TRBV2; J: TRBJ1-4
CDR3: CASSPSREEYNEQFF; V: TRBV4-1; J: TRBJ2-1